Following are 8 T cell receptor beta chains from one sample sequenced in a study of cytomegalovirus exposure and HLA in healthy donors (dated by TCRdb to the late 2010s). Library creation used the immunoSEQ multiplex PCR assay. The multiplex PCR relied on a mix of 60 forward primers for TCR Vbeta segments and 13 reverse primers for TCR Jbeta segments. Drawn from immuneACCESS, this table holds only the in-frame rearrangements with V and J called that TCRdb kept. Clones are partly lost; checked studies trace under half to an unresolved V gene and leave the rest unexplained. Counted in this sample were some 140,000 clones; about four fifths of them appeared once. The ten largest clones add up to around 3.2% of the sample. Source material: PBMCs. Source of these receptors: a man between 25 and 39 years old in good health and CMV-seronegative.

The chain has TRBV19 and TRBJ1-5; 8 nucleotides line up with TRBD1. Germline values: CDR1 LNHDA, CDR2 SQIVND (reference sequence). Trimming cost V 3 bases and J 6 bases; bases outside gene matches: 1. The CDR3 covers 13 residues. Written as DNA, the CDR3 is TGTGCCAGTAGTATGGACAGGGTTCAGCCCCAGCATTTT. This translates into CASSMDRVQPQHF.

The CDR3 DNA reads TGTGCCAGCAGCCTCCTCGGGGGACTAGTCTCATCCGAGCAGTACTTC. Translation: CASSLLGGLVSSEQYF. The gene calls are TRBV27 and TRBJ2-7, with TRBD2 matching over 8 bases. Germline CDR1 reads MNHEY; CDR2 reads SMNVEV (reference sequence). The CDR3 contains 16 residues. V trimming: 6 bases; J trimming: 6 bases; junction bases outside the gene matches: 16.

The table lists this clone with a count of one. V is TRBV9 and J is TRBJ2-7, with 13 bases that match TRBD2. The CDR3 is made up of 17 amino acids. Trimming at V came to 0 bases and at J to 2 bases, leaving 5 bases not matched to a gene. Germline values: CDR1 SGDLS, CDR2 YYNGEE. The DNA for the CDR3 is TGTGCCAGCAGCGTAGAACCCGGGACTAGCGGGACCTACGAGCAGTACTTC. It specifies CASSVEPGTSGTYEQYF.

This clone appeared many times. The chain combines TRBV2 with TRBJ1-2; no firm D call. CDR1 is SNHLY and CDR2 is FYNNEI in the germline V gene. Trimming took 6 bases from V and 1 from J, leaving 9 bases between them. The CDR3 is made up of 13 amino acids. The CDR3 nucleotides read TGTGCCAGCAGGGGCAGGCTTAACTATGGCTACACCTTC. Translated: CASRGRLNYGYTF.

The chain combines TRBV30 with TRBJ2-2; the D is unclear. Germline lookup yields CDR1 GTSNPN and CDR2 SVGIG (reference sequence). The V end was cut by 2 bases, the J end by 6 bases, with 4 bases between. This CDR3 has 11 residues. The CDR3 DNA follows: TGTGCCTGGAGTAGCCCCGGGGAGCTGTTTTTT. This translates into CAWSSPGELFF. The whole variable domain, filled in from reference TRBV30 and TRBJ2-2, reads SQTIHQWPATLVQPVGSPLSLECTVEGTSNPNLYWYRQAAGRGLQLLFYSVGIGQISSEVPQNLSASRPQDRQFILSSKKLLLSDSGFYLCAWSSPGELFFGEGSRLTVL.

This chain links TRBV2 with TRBJ2-3, with 8 bases that match TRBD1. J was trimmed by 1 base and V by 3 bases; bases with no gene match: 9. CDR1 is SNHLY and CDR2 is FYNNEI in the germline V gene. The CDR3 is 17 amino acids. The CDR3 sequence is CASSDWVLGQGTDTQYF. The CDR3 nucleotides read TGTGCCAGCAGTGATTGGGTTCTGGGACAGGGCACAGATACGCAGTATTTT.

The chain uses TRBV7-2 and TRBJ2-3; a possible D gene is TRBD2 (5 bases). The V end was cut by 5 bases, the J end by 4 bases, with 10 bases between. CDR1 and CDR2 (germline): SGHTA, FQGNSA. CDR3 length: 13 amino acids. The CDR3 here is CASSANSADTQYF. The CDR3 DNA is TGTGCCAGCAGCGCCAATAGCGCAGATACGCAGTATTTT.

This clone is a singleton in its sample. J is TRBJ1-2 and V is TRBV9; D is uncertain. Per germline, CDR1 SGDLS and CDR2 YYNGEE. The CDR3 sequence is 15 residues long. Trimming took 2 bases from V and 2 from J, leaving 13 bases between them. The CDR3 loop reads CASSVEPTTNYGYTF. Here the CDR3 DNA reads TGTGCCAGCAGCGTCGAACCGACTACGAACTATGGCTACACCTTC.